What follows is one T cell receptor beta chain and its context. Antigen: not known. TCRdb re-called the reads with MiXCR, one entry per CDR3 protein. The data contain more than 300,000 distinct CDR3 sequences, about 35% of them singletons. This entry comes from a study of T cell repertoires in cytomegalovirus infection. Overall study: Selection of CMV epitopes for the study included recently identified HLA-C-restricted and well-studied HLA-B-restricted ones.

Germline CDR1 reads SEHNR; CDR2 reads FQNEAQ (reference sequence). The CDR3 has 15 residues. Trimming shortened V by 1 base and J by 4 bases, and 11 bases separated the two germline ends. Study-level findings and limits: It was HLA-C-restricted CMV-specific TCR beta clonotypes that dominated the response ex vivo.

The clonotype comes from a human donor in good health (CMV status not recorded). Some clones in this sample may be carry-over from other donors' samples. The material was cultured PBMCs, obtained from culture after CMV antigen stimulation. V is TRBV7-9 and J is TRBJ2-1; D ambiguous. CDR3 amino acids: CASSLVRLQYNEQFF. The CDR3 nucleotides read TGTGCCAGCAGCTTAGTACGACTTCAATACAATGAGCAGTTCTTC.